These 3 T cell receptor beta chains were sequenced from one sample in a study of OX40 agonist ivuxolimab in advanced cancers. TCRdb's table, derived via immunoSEQ multiplex PCR, lists solely in-frame clones and lacks some. There are 50,000 to 60,000 clones in the sample; approximately 83% occur only once, and approximately 4.5% lies in the top ten. Sequences were derived from CD4+ or CD8+ T cells sorted from blood, sampled in a trial of the OX40 agonist ivuxolimab. These receptors were taken from an adult with an advanced solid tumor such as melanoma, head and neck, liver or kidney cancer.

CDR3 in amino acids: CAWSRGGTDTQYF. The CDR3 DNA reads TGTGCCTGGTCCAGAGGGGGCACAGATACGCAGTATTTT. The chain uses TRBV30 and TRBJ2-3; D possibly uses TRBD1 or TRBD2 (5 bases each). V lost 5 bases and J lost 1, with 10 bases in between. The CDR3 is 13 residues long. From germline, CDR1 is GTSNPN and CDR2 SVGIG (reference sequence).

V and J are TRBV9 and TRBJ2-1; possibly TRBD1 for D (6 bases). The CDR3 loop spans 15 amino acids. Trimming shortened V by 2 bases and J by 4 bases, and 13 bases separated the two germline ends. Germline V lookup: CDR1 SGDLS, CDR2 YYNGEE. The CDR3 DNA reads TGTGCCAGCAGCGTCGAGCAGGGGCGGTACAATGAGCAGTTCTTC. It translates to CASSVEQGRYNEQFF.

The rearrangement uses TRBV5-6 and TRBJ1-3; D is ambiguous. Trimming took 4 bases from V and 7 from J, leaving 24 bases between them. CDR3 length: 17 residues. Germline lookup yields CDR1 SGHDT and CDR2 YYEEEE. CDR3 DNA: TGTGCCAGCAGCCCCCGGGGTGAGGGCCTCACTCGGAACACCATATATTTT. It translates to CASSPRGEGLTRNTIYF. Full variable domain (outside the CDR3, taken from reference TRBV5-6 and TRBJ1-3): DAGVTQSPTHLIKTRGQQVTLRCSPKSGHDTVSWYQQALGQGPQFIFQYYEEEERQRGNFPDRFSGHQFPNYSSELNVNALLLGDSALYLCASSPRGEGLTRNTIYFGEGSWLTVV.